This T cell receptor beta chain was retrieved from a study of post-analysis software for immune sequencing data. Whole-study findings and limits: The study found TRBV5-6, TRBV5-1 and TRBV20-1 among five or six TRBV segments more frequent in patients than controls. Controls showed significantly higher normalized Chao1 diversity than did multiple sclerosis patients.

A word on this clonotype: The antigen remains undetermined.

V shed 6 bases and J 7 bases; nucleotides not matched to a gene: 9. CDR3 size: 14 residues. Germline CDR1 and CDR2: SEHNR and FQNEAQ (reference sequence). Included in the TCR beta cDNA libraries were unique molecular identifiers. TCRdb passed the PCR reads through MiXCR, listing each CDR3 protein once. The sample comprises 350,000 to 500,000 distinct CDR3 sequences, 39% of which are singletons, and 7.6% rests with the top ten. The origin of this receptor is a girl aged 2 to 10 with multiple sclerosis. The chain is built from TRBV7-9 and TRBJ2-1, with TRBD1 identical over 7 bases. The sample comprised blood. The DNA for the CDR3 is TGTGCCAGCAGTCGACGACAGGGCTGGAATGAGCAGTTCTTC. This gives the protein CASSRRQGWNEQFF.